What follows are 27 T cell receptor beta chains derived from one specimen sequenced in a study of T cell responses to AZD1222 COVID-19 vaccine (dated by TCRdb to 2020 to 2022). The time point label of this sample denotes: about 28 days (+/-7) after the second vaccine dose. Library preparation used the immunoSEQ multiplex PCR assay. TCRdb stores this immuneACCESS table with in-frame sequences only. Part of the clones is absent; in the studies checked, under half of the shortfall reflects unresolved V genes, and no reason is known for the rest. The sample yields 55,000 to 70,000 clones; roughly 89% were counted once. The ten biggest clones cover approximately 6.1% of the sample. The starting material was peripheral blood, obtained 28 days after the second AZD1222 dose. The receptors shown here come from an adult who received the AZD1222 COVID-19 vaccine.

The rearrangement uses TRBV28 and TRBJ1-4, with unresolved D. This CDR3 has 15 amino acids. Trimming removed 3 bases from V and 3 bases from J, with 11 bases in between. Germline V gene data show CDR1 as MDHEN and CDR2 as SYDVKM. As DNA, the CDR3 is TGTGCCAGCAGTTTTCAGCCGGGGTCTAATGAAAAACTGTTTTTT. Residues: CASSFQPGSNEKLFF.

This clone was seen a few times. Here the CDR3 reads CASSLGFIGSDEQYF. Here the CDR3 DNA reads TGTGCCAGCAGCTTAGGTTTTATCGGATCGGACGAGCAGTACTTC. The chain uses TRBV7-2 and TRBJ2-7; D gene ambiguous. Germline loops: CDR1 SGHTA, CDR2 FQGNSA. This CDR3 has 15 residues. The V end was cut by 1 base, the J end by 5 bases, with 15 bases between.

This chain links TRBV27 with TRBJ2-2; 10 bases are a match to TRBD2. V lost 6 bases and J lost 7; bases outside the gene matches: 8. Per germline, CDR1 MNHEY and CDR2 SMNVEV (reference sequence). This CDR3 region has 15 residues. DNA of the CDR3: TGTGCCAGCAGACGAAGCGGGGGGGCAGTCGGGGAGCTGTTTTTT. Translating it yields CASRRSGGAVGELFF.

This clone was detected a few times. V gene TRBV6-8 combines with J gene TRBJ2-7; tentatively, D is TRBD1 or TRBD2 (6 bases each). The CDR3 runs to 14 residues. CDR1 and CDR2 (germline): MNHGY, SAAAGT. The V end was cut by 10 bases, the J end by 3 bases, with 19 bases between. CDR3 sequence reads: CANVNIKGGYEQYF. The CDR3 DNA sequence: TGTGCCAACGTAAACATAAAGGGGGGCTACGAGCAGTACTTC.

The J gene is TRBJ2-7, the V gene TRBV7-9; 8 bases align to TRBD2. V lost 5 bases, J lost 7 bases, and 7 bases stayed unmatched. The CDR3 is 13 amino acids. Germline assignment: CDR1 SEHNR and CDR2 FQNEAQ (reference sequence). The CDR3 coding sequence is TGTGCCAGCAGCCCCCCCGGCGGGAGGGAGCAGTACTTC. This encodes CASSPPGGREQYF.

The chain employs TRBV11-2 and TRBJ1-6; 7 bases are shared with TRBD1. V was clipped by 5 bases and J by 7 bases; unmatched bases: 11. Germline V gene sequence: CDR1 SGHAT, CDR2 FQNNGV. CDR3 size: 16 residues. CDR3 amino acids: CASSQGGQTKNSPLHF. The CDR3 DNA is TGTGCCAGCAGCCAGGGGGGGCAGACAAAGAATTCACCCCTCCACTTT.

The rearrangement joins TRBV7-3 to TRBJ2-3; D assignment may be TRBD1 or TRBD2 (5 bases each). The CDR3 length is 14 residues. Germline V lookup: CDR1 SGHTA, CDR2 FQGTGA. V was clipped by 5 bases and J by 2 bases, with 11 bases between them. The CDR3 loop reads CASSDRGPTDTQYF. The DNA for the CDR3 is TGTGCCAGCAGCGATAGGGGACCCACAGATACGCAGTATTTT. Drawing the rest from reference TRBV7-3 and TRBJ2-3, the complete variable domain is GAGVSQTPSNKVTEKGKYVELRCDPISGHTALYWYRQSLGQGPEFLIYFQGTGAADDSGLPNDRFFAVRPEGSVSTLKIQRTERGDSAVYLCASSDRGPTDTQYFGPGTRLTVL.

The chain carries TRBV7-9 and TRBJ1-5, with D unresolved. Trimming pared 5 bases from V and 2 bases from J, leaving 16 bases between. CDR1 and CDR2 (germline): SEHNR, FQNEAQ (reference sequence). This CDR3 comprises 16 residues. The CDR3 loop reads CASSHSSVLGNQPQHF. DNA of the CDR3: TGTGCCAGCAGCCACAGCTCGGTCTTGGGCAATCAGCCCCAGCATTTT.

The V and J genes are TRBV5-5 and TRBJ1-6, with D possibly being TRBD1 (6 bases). Trimming pared 2 bases from V and 0 bases from J, leaving 9 bases between. The CDR3 loop spans 16 amino acids. Germline V CDR1 and CDR2: SGHKS, YYEKEE (reference sequence). The CDR3 DNA follows: TGTGCCAGCAGCTTCGAGGACAGCTCCTATAATTCACCCCTCCACTTT. The encoded protein is CASSFEDSSYNSPLHF.

Comments on this clone: One junction end disagrees with the germline gene, perhaps due to a read error. This sequence joins TRBV4-2 and TRBJ2-7; 7 bases fit TRBD2. The CDR3 is 11 amino acids. Germline-derived CDR1 and CDR2 are LGHNA and YNFKEQ. The CDR3 spells CASSQTGTIFF. CDR3 DNA: TGTGCCAGCAGCCAAACCGGGACTATCTTCTTC.

The chain employs TRBV24-1 and TRBJ2-7; TRBD1 matches 10 bases. Germline V lookup: CDR1 KGHDR, CDR2 SFDVKD. This CDR3 region has 12 residues. The V and J ends lost 10 bases and 3 bases, in that order; junction bases with no gene match: 2. CDR3 in amino acids: CATTGGGYEQYF. Written as DNA, the CDR3 is TGTGCCACGACAGGGGGCGGCTACGAGCAGTACTTC.

The chain joins TRBV5-8 to TRBJ1-2; D not resolved. The germline V gene has CDR1 SGHTS and CDR2 YDEGEE. The CDR3 is 14 residues long. V was trimmed by 4 bases and J by 2 bases, leaving 12 bases between them. CDR3 bases: TGTGCCAGCAGCCTGTTCAGCAGGAACTATGGCTACACCTTC. It translates to CASSLFSRNYGYTF. Using reference TRBV5-8 and TRBJ1-2 for the parts outside the CDR3, the full variable domain is EAGVTQSPTHLIKTRGQQATLRCSPISGHTSVYWYQQALGLGLQFLLWYDEGEERNRGNFPPRFSGRQFPNYSSELNVNALELEDSALYLCASSLFSRNYGYTFGSGTRLTVV.

This clone was detected only once. This chain links TRBV7-3 with TRBJ2-2; TRBD2 matches 7 bases. The V gene end was trimmed by 4 bases and the J gene end by 5 bases; junction bases not matched to a gene: 7. Looked up from germline, CDR1 is SGHTA and CDR2 is FQGTGA. This CDR3 is 15 amino acids long. The CDR3 nucleotides read TGTGCCAGCAGCTCTCTCGGGGGGTGGACCGGGGAGCTGTTTTTT. Its protein product is CASSSLGGWTGELFF.

The chain employs TRBV30 and TRBJ1-1, with D maybe TRBD1 (6 bases). V dropped 5 bases and J dropped 1 base, with 11 bases sitting between them. The V gene's germline CDR1 is GTSNPN and CDR2 SVGIG (reference sequence). This CDR3 comprises 13 residues. The CDR3: CAWATGPNTEAFF. DNA of the CDR3: TGTGCCTGGGCTACAGGGCCGAACACTGAAGCTTTCTTT.

This sequence joins TRBV7-2 and TRBJ2-5; perhaps TRBD2 as D (5 bases). Germline values: CDR1 SGHTA, CDR2 FQGNSA. V lost 2 bases, J lost 5 bases, and 15 bases lay in between. The CDR3 is made up of 15 amino acids. CDR3 DNA: TGTGCCAGCAGCTTAAGTTCGGCTAGCTGGGAGACCCAGTACTTC. This gives the protein CASSLSSASWETQYF. Full variable domain (remainder filled in from reference TRBV7-2 and TRBJ2-5): GAGVSQSPSNKVTEKGKDVELRCDPISGHTALYWYRQSLGQGLEFLIYFQGNSAPDKSGLPSDRFSAERTGGSVSTLTIQRTQQEDSAVYLCASSLSSASWETQYFGPGTRLLVL.

The rearrangement uses TRBV3-1 (or the pseudogene TRBV3-2) and TRBJ2-5, with D unclear. V lost 4 bases and J lost 5, with 17 bases in between. Germline values: CDR1 LGHDT, CDR2 YNNKEL (reference sequence). The CDR3 consists of 15 residues. The CDR3 bases are TGTGCCAGCAGCCCTGGTGTCCTAGATACGGAGACCCAGTACTTC. It is translated as CASSPGVLDTETQYF.

The rearrangement links TRBV19 to TRBJ1-4; D is perhaps TRBD1 (6 bases). V dropped 6 bases and J dropped 10 bases, with 18 bases sitting between them. Germline V gene sequence: CDR1 LNHDA, CDR2 SQIVND (reference sequence). The CDR3 is made up of 14 amino acids. The CDR3: CASRGGSSGGKLFF. CDR3 sequence (DNA): TGTGCCAGTAGAGGGGGGAGTTCGGGCGGAAAACTGTTTTTT.

The V call is TRBV28, the J call TRBJ1-2; 10 nucleotides align to TRBD1. Germline values: CDR1 MDHEN, CDR2 SYDVKM. Trimming removed 6 bases from V and 2 bases from J; junction bases left unmatched: 9. The CDR3 has 16 residues. CDR3 protein: CASSAGQGVANYGYTF. In nucleotides, the CDR3 is TGTGCCAGCAGCGCCGGACAGGGGGTTGCGAACTATGGCTACACCTTC.

The V and J genes are TRBV5-5 and TRBJ1-5, with D uncertain. V lost 4 bases, J lost 0 bases, and 17 bases lay in between. The germline gives CDR1 SGHKS, CDR2 YYEKEE (reference sequence). The CDR3 covers 17 residues. The CDR3 bases are TGTGCCAGCAGCCGCGACGTTCCAGGCTCTAGCAATCAGCCCCAGCATTTT. Its protein is CASSRDVPGSSNQPQHF.

The chain uses TRBV30 and TRBJ1-1; the D is unclear. Looked up from germline, CDR1 is GTSNPN and CDR2 is SVGIG (reference sequence). This CDR3 contains 11 residues. The V end was cut by 4 bases, the J end by 0 bases, with 3 bases between. The CDR3 protein is CAWTVNTEAFF. CDR3 in DNA: TGTGCCTGGACGGTGAACACTGAAGCTTTCTTT.

J is TRBJ2-2 and V is TRBV6-5, with a possible D match to TRBD1 (6 bases). This CDR3 region has 14 residues. The V gene lost 7 bases and the J gene lost 5 bases, with 14 bases spanning the gap. Germline CDR1 MNHEY, CDR2 SVGAGI. The CDR3 DNA sequence: TGTGCCAGCACAAGCGGACAGTTTACCGGGGAGCTGTTTTTT. It codes for CASTSGQFTGELFF.

This clone has more than one count but fewer than ten. V usage is TRBV28 and J usage is TRBJ2-2; TRBD1 matches 8 bases. CDR1 is MDHEN, CDR2 SYDVKM, per germline. CDR3 length equals 16 residues. The junction had 7 bases not matched to a gene; V was cut back by 5 bases and J by 2 bases. CDR3 loop: CASSPQGATNTGELFF. CDR3 DNA: TGTGCCAGCAGTCCGCAGGGGGCGACCAACACCGGGGAGCTGTTTTTT.

The gene calls are TRBV19 and TRBJ2-2, with D possibly being TRBD2 (5 bases). This CDR3 spans 14 amino acids. CDR1 is LNHDA, CDR2 SQIVND, per germline (reference sequence). The V gene lost 4 bases and the J gene lost 4 bases, with 10 bases spanning the gap. In DNA form, the CDR3 reads TGTGCCAGTAGTAAGCAGCGGCTCACCGGGGAGCTGTTTTTT. This encodes CASSKQRLTGELFF.

The chain carries TRBV7-3 and TRBJ1-2, with D possibly matching TRBD1 (5 bases). From germline, CDR1 is SGHTA and CDR2 FQGTGA. V lost 1 base and J 4 bases, leaving 7 bases between the germline ends. There are 13 residues in the CDR3. CDR3 DNA sequence: TGTGCCAGCAGCTTAATGGGGGGCTATGGCTACACCTTC. Translated, it gives CASSLMGGYGYTF.

The chain carries TRBV5-6 and TRBJ1-5; the D is unclear. V was cut by 0 bases and J by 8 bases, with 12 bases left in between. The CDR3 runs to 14 residues. CDR1 SGHDT and CDR2 YYEEEE come from the germline V gene. CDR3 DNA sequence: TGTGCCAGCAGCTTGGTCGGGTCGGATGAGCCCCAGCATTTT. Protein product: CASSLVGSDEPQHF.

V gene TRBV5-1 combines with J gene TRBJ2-7; 8 bases agree with TRBD2. From germline, CDR1 is SGHRS and CDR2 YFSETQ. V shed 1 base and J 5 bases; nucleotides not matched to a gene: 8. The CDR3 consists of 15 residues. CDR3 residues: CASSLLGGLGDEQYF. In DNA form, the CDR3 reads TGCGCCAGCAGCTTGCTAGGGGGACTAGGAGACGAGCAGTACTTC.

The chain recombines TRBV7-2 with TRBJ2-3, with D hard to call. V was shortened by 2 bases and J by 4 bases, with 19 bases between the two germline ends. The CDR3 loop spans 17 amino acids. CDR1 and CDR2 from the germline V gene are SGHTA and FQGNSA. The CDR3 protein is CASSLFASVFTPDTQYF. The CDR3 DNA follows: TGTGCCAGCAGCTTATTCGCGAGTGTTTTTACCCCAGATACGCAGTATTTT.